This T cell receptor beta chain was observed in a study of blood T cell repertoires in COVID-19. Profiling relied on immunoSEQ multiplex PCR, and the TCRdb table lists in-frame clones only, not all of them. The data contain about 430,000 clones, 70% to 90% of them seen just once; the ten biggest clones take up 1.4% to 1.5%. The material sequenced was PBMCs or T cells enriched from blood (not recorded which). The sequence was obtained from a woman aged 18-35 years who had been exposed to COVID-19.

CDR3 residues: CASSSRQGGEKLFF. CDR3 bases: TGTGCCAGCAGTTCCCGACAGGGGGGTGAAAAACTGTTTTTT. The chain has TRBV27 and TRBJ1-4; 9 bases line up with TRBD1. V trimming: 4 bases; J trimming: 7 bases; junction bases outside the gene matches: 4. Germline V gene data show CDR1 as MNHEY and CDR2 as SMNVEV (reference sequence). This CDR3 is 14 amino acids long. Filled out from reference TRBV27 and TRBJ1-4, the complete variable domain reads EAQVTQNPRYLITVTGKKLTVTCSQNMNHEYMSWYRQDPGLGLRQIYYSMNVEVTDKGDVPEGYKVSRKEKRNFPLILESPSPNQTSLYFCASSSRQGGEKLFFGSGTQLSVL.